A single sample gave rise to the 19 T cell receptor beta chains below, sequenced in a study of Graves' ophthalmopathy and Graves' hyperthyroidism. Amplification from RNA transcripts yielded the TCR beta CDR3 regions. The library came from an HTBI-primed first-round RT-PCR and a second-round multiplex PCR. One entry per CDR3 protein results from TCRdb running MiXCR on the multiplex PCR reads. The data show over a million distinct CDR3 sequences, about 38% seen once. Sequencing input: peripheral blood or thyroid tissue (not recorded which). The receptors originated from an adult man with Graves' hyperthyroidism.

The chain couples TRBV28 to TRBJ2-2; D remains ambiguous. Trimming shortened V by 7 bases and J by 1 base, and 16 bases separated the two germline ends. CDR1 and CDR2 from the germline V gene are MDHEN and SYDVKM. The CDR3 sequence is 16 residues long. CDR3 region: CASTNPPAENTGELFF. As DNA, the CDR3 is TGTGCCAGCACCAACCCTCCGGCAGAGAACACCGGGGAGCTGTTTTTT.

This clonotype was recorded many times. This chain joins TRBV29-1 and TRBJ2-5, with 8 nucleotides matching TRBD1. The CDR3 is 13 residues long. Per the germline V gene, CDR1 is SQVTM and CDR2 is ANQGSEA. With 6 bases clipped from V and 4 bases from J, the junction kept 7 bases outside the gene matches. CDR3 nucleotide sequence: TGCAGCGTAAAGACAGGGGTTATAGAGACCCAGTACTTC. Amino acids: CSVKTGVIETQYF.

The V and J genes are TRBV7-9 and TRBJ1-6; D is uncertain. The V gene's germline CDR1 is SEHNR and CDR2 FQNEAQ (reference sequence). The CDR3 runs 12 residues. The V and J ends lost 7 bases and 7 bases respectively, with 8 bases between them. CDR3 DNA sequence: TGTGCCAGCAACGGACTGAATTCACCCCTCCACTTT. It specifies CASNGLNSPLHF.

The gene calls are TRBV7-2 and TRBJ1-2, with D uncertain. The CDR3 covers 14 residues. Trimming cost V 5 bases and J 12 bases, with 22 bases left between them. CDR1 is SGHTA, CDR2 FQGNSA, per germline. The DNA of the CDR3 is TGTGCCAGCAGCCGCCGGGTTGCATCCTCTGGAAACACCTTC. It translates to CASSRRVASSGNTF.

This rearrangement joins TRBV4-3 to TRBJ2-7; no definite D call. The CDR3 runs to 16 residues. V lost 1 base to trimming and J lost 2 bases, with 15 bases between them. The germline V gene encodes CDR1 LGHNA and CDR2 YSLEER. CDR3 DNA: TGCGCCAGCAGCCAAGGGTCTCTGGCTACAACCTACGAGCAGTACTTC. It translates to CASSQGSLATTYEQYF.

This clonotype has just a few counts. The rearrangement links TRBV7-2 to TRBJ2-7; D possibly corresponds to TRBD1 (6 bases). Between the trimmed V and J ends, which lost 2 bases and 2 bases, there was a span of 10 bases. Germline CDR1 reads SGHTA; CDR2 reads FQGNSA. This CDR3 spans 14 amino acids. CDR3 coding DNA: TGTGCCAGCAGCTTATGGACAGCCGCCTACGAGCAGTACTTC. It codes for CASSLWTAAYEQYF.

V is TRBV28 and J is TRBJ2-7; the D gene is possibly TRBD1 (5 bases). This CDR3 spans 11 amino acids. Germline V gene sequence: CDR1 MDHEN, CDR2 SYDVKM. Trimming shortened V by 5 bases and J by 12 bases, and 14 bases separated the two germline ends. In DNA form, the CDR3 reads TGTGCCAGCAGTGCGGACACCCGCGTGTACTTC. Protein product: CASSADTRVYF.

This clonotype has ten or more counts. This chain links TRBV7-9 with TRBJ2-5; D gene ambiguous. Germline V gives CDR1 SEHNR, CDR2 FQNEAQ (reference sequence). There are 14 residues in the CDR3. V lost 4 bases and J lost 4, with 13 bases in between. The DNA of the CDR3 is TGTGCCAGCAGCTCGGACGGTTTGATAGAGACCCAGTACTTC. Amino acids: CASSSDGLIETQYF.

The V gene is TRBV29-1, the J gene TRBJ1-5; D remains unclear. The CDR3 totals 13 residues. Deletions cut 8 bases from V and 2 bases from J, with 13 bases between. From germline, CDR1 is SQVTM and CDR2 ANQGSEA. The CDR3: CSLKAFGNQPQHF. The CDR3 nucleotides are TGCAGCTTAAAGGCTTTCGGCAATCAGCCCCAGCATTTT.

The genes are TRBV5-5 and TRBJ2-5; TRBD2 matches 8 bases. CDR1 and CDR2 (germline): SGHKS, YYEKEE (reference sequence). The CDR3 consists of 13 residues. The trim removed 8 bases at V and 4 bases at J, leaving 7 bases unmatched. The CDR3 coding sequence is TGTGCCAGTGGGTATCTAGCGGGAGAGACCCAGTACTTC. Translation gives CASGYLAGETQYF.

The chain is built from TRBV30 and TRBJ2-5; the D gene is possibly TRBD1 (6 bases). Germline V gene sequence: CDR1 GTSNPN, CDR2 SVGIG (reference sequence). The CDR3 is made up of 18 amino acids. Trimming stripped 0 bases from V and 5 bases from J, with 25 bases between. The CDR3 region is CAWSVFGGGRGLVETQYF. The CDR3 DNA is TGTGCCTGGAGTGTATTTGGGGGCGGAAGGGGCCTTGTTGAGACCCAGTACTTC.

Many counts were recorded for this clonotype. The J gene is TRBJ1-1, the V gene TRBV7-2; D may be TRBD1 (5 bases). The CDR3 is 13 residues long. CDR1 is SGHTA, CDR2 FQGNSA, per germline. V was clipped by 4 bases and J by 1 base, with 7 bases between them. The CDR3 nucleotides read TGTGCCAGCAGCTGGGACTGGAACACTGAAGCTTTCTTT. It specifies CASSWDWNTEAFF.

This clonotype showed up just a few times. This chain links TRBV5-1 with TRBJ2-2; no firm D call. Trimming cost V 4 bases and J 1 base, with 8 bases left between them. From germline, CDR1 is SGHRS and CDR2 YFSETQ. The CDR3 totals 14 residues. The CDR3 DNA is TGCGCCAGCAGCGAGACGAAGAACACCGGGGAGCTGTTTTTT. Translation: CASSETKNTGELFF. The full variable domain, its missing parts supplied by reference TRBV5-1 and TRBJ2-2, is KAGVTQTPRYLIKTRGQQVTLSCSPISGHRSVSWYQQTPGQGLQFLFEYFSETQRNKGNFPGRFSGRQFSNSRSEMNVSTLELGDSALYLCASSETKNTGELFFGEGSRLTVL.

Of note for this clonotype: A junction boundary mismatches the germline segment, possibly from a read error. V usage is TRBV6-5 and J usage is TRBJ2-5; unclear D gene. CDR3 length: 11 residues. Germline V lookup: CDR1 MNHEY, CDR2 SVGAGI. The CDR3 coding sequence is TGTGTCAGCCCGGAACCGGAGACCCAGTACTTC. As protein: CVSPEPETQYF.

The chain recombines TRBV12-3 or TRBV12-4 with TRBJ2-7; possibly TRBD2 for D (5 bases). The CDR3 sequence is 13 residues long. V lost 3 bases and J 9 bases, leaving 15 bases between the germline ends. Here the CDR3 DNA reads TGTGCCAGCAGTTTCGAGGGAACTGTAGGGCAGTACTTC. This encodes CASSFEGTVGQYF.

This clonotype was seen ten or more times. This sequence joins TRBV7-2 and TRBJ2-7; 13 nucleotides align to TRBD2. The junction had 5 bases not matched to a gene; V was cut back by 6 bases and J by 3 bases. The CDR3 spans 15 residues. In germline, CDR1 is SGHTA, CDR2 FQGNSA. CDR3 loop: CASRRTSGRGYEQYF. CDR3 nucleotides: TGTGCCAGCAGAAGAACTAGCGGGAGGGGCTACGAGCAGTACTTC.

This clonotype has a count of ten or more. The chain carries TRBV25-1 and TRBJ2-2, with D perhaps TRBD1 (6 bases). Germline loops: CDR1 MGHDK, CDR2 SYGVNS. CDR3 length: 14 residues. V gave up 3 bases and J gave up 6 bases, with 11 bases separating them. The CDR3 region has the DNA TGTGCCAGCAGTGACAGGGGTAGGGCCGGGGAGCTGTTTTTT. Amino acid sequence: CASSDRGRAGELFF.

This clonotype occurred many times. The CDR3 bases are TGTGCCAGCAGCGTAGATGGGACAGGAACTTCACCCCTCCACTTT. It codes for CASSVDGTGTSPLHF. The rearrangement links TRBV9 to TRBJ1-6; TRBD1 agrees at 8 bases. The CDR3 is made up of 15 amino acids. The trim removed 0 bases at V and 9 bases at J, leaving 5 bases unmatched. Germline CDR1 is SGDLS and CDR2 is YYNGEE.

At least ten counts were recorded for this clonotype. The chain carries TRBV12-3 or TRBV12-4 and TRBJ2-5, with no clear D. The V end lost 3 bases, the J end lost 5 bases, and 7 bases lay between the germline ends. The CDR3 is 12 amino acids. CDR3 coding DNA: TGTGCCAGCAGTTTTAATTCCGAGACCCAGTACTTC. It yields the protein CASSFNSETQYF.